Here is one TCR beta chain with its context. Its specificity is unknown. The source of the sample is a study of CD8+ T cells in alopecia areata. Background on the study: Treated patients received oral tofacitinib, 5 to 10 mg twice daily. General study points: More clonal than normal scalp was lesional scalp, particularly alopecia totalis/universalis.

Reverse transcription of extracted RNA yielded cDNA, which provided the sequencing template. Sequencing used immunoSEQ multiplex PCR; TCRdb keeps in-frame clones, though not all of them. The sample includes 170,000 or so clones, about 63% seen only once; the top ten take over 1.5%. The CDR3 runs 12 residues. The germline V gene encodes CDR1 GTSNPN and CDR2 SVGIG (reference sequence). V dropped 0 bases and J dropped 6 bases, with 8 bases sitting between them. Alopecia areata patients had lesional scalp punch biopsies and peripheral blood taken from them. The sequencing here drew on CD4+ T cells sorted from blood, taken at week 0. This TCR was recovered from a human donor with alopecia areata. The chain is built from TRBV30 and TRBJ1-1; D unresolved. CDR3 coding DNA: TGTGCCTGGAGTGTATTATTCTCTGAAGCTTTCTTT. Protein: CAWSVLFSEAFF.